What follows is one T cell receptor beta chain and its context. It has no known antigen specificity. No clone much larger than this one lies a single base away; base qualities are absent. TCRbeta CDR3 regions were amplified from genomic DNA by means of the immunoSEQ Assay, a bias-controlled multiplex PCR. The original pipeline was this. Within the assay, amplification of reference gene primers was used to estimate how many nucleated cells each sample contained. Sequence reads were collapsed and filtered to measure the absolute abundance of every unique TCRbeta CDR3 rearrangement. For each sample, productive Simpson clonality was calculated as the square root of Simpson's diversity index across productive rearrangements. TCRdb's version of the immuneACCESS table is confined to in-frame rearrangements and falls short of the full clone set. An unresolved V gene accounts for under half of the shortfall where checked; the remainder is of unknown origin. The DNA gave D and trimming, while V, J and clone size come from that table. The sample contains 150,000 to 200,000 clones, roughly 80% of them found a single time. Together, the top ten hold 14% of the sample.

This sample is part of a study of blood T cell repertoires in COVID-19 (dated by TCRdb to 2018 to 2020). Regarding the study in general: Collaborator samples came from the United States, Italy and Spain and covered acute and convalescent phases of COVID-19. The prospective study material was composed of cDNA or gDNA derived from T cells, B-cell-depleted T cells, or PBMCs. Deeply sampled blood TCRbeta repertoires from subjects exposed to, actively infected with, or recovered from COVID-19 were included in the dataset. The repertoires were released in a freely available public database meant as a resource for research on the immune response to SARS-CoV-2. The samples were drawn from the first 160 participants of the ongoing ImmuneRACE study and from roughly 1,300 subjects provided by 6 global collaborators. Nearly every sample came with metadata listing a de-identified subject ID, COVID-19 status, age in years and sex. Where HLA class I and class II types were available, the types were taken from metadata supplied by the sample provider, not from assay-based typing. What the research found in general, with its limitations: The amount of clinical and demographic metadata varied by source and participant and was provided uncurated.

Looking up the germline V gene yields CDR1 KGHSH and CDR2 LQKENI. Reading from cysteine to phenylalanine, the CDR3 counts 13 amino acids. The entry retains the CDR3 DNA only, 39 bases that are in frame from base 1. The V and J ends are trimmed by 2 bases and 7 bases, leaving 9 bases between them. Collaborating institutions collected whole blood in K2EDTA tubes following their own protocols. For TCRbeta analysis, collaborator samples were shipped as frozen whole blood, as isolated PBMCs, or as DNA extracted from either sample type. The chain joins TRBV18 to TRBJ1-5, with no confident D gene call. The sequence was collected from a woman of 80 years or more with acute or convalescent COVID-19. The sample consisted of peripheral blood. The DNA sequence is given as TGTGCCAGCTCACCAGGGGAGAGCCAGCCCCAGCATTTT. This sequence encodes CASSPGESQPQHF.